The 31 T cell receptor beta chains presented below share a single source sample, sequenced in a study of shared clonotypes between healthy human individuals. Clones were sequenced by immunoSEQ multiplex PCR, and TCRdb holds only the in-frame ones, with some missing. Among 2 million or so clones listed, about 95% were seen once. CD45RO negativity and positive selection for CCR7 defined naive CD8 cells, a population that excluded terminally differentiated effector memory CD45RA+ cells. Sequences were obtained from naive CD8+ T cells sorted from blood. These receptors all come from a man aged 18 to 30 in good health.

The V gene is TRBV11-2, the J gene TRBJ2-7; 8 nucleotides align to TRBD2. The junction had 4 bases not matched to a gene; V was cut back by 0 bases and J by 6 bases. CDR3 size: 14 residues. Germline-derived CDR1 and CDR2 are SGHAT and FQNNGV. CDR3 sequence: CASSLDPAGGEQYF. For the CDR3, the DNA is TGTGCCAGCAGCTTAGATCCTGCGGGGGGCGAGCAGTACTTC.

Concerning this clone itself: In the same sample, other DNA sequences code for this CDR3. V gene TRBV27 combines with J gene TRBJ1-1; D remains ambiguous. The germline V gene has CDR1 MNHEY and CDR2 SMNVEV (reference sequence). V lost 1 base to trimming and J lost 2 bases, with 5 bases between them. This CDR3 region has 13 residues. The chain's CDR3 is CASSLLLNTEAFF. CDR3 bases: TGTGCCAGCAGTTTATTGCTTAACACTGAAGCTTTCTTT.

The rearrangement uses TRBV19 and TRBJ2-5, with TRBD2 as a possible D gene (5 bases). Germline-derived CDR1 and CDR2 are LNHDA and SQIVND (reference sequence). This CDR3 comprises 13 residues. The V end lost 10 bases, the J end lost 10 bases, and 22 bases lay between the germline ends. The CDR3 DNA follows: TGTGCCACCGCCTGGCAGGCCTCCGGGGACCAGTACTTC. As protein: CATAWQASGDQYF.

This clone was detected once. The chain employs TRBV10-1 and TRBJ1-2, with a possible D match to TRBD1 (5 bases). The CDR3 loop spans 14 amino acids. Germline CDR1 and CDR2: WNHNN and SYGVQD (reference sequence). Trimming took off 6 bases at V and 4 bases at J, with 15 bases between the two ends. Written as DNA, the CDR3 is TGCGCCAGCAGATGCGGGGGAGTCATCTATGGCTACACCTTC. This codes for CASRCGGVIYGYTF.

The V call is TRBV28, the J call TRBJ1-1; D not certain. The CDR3 loop spans 13 amino acids. Germline V gene lookup returns CDR1 MDHEN and CDR2 SYDVKM. Trimming shortened V by 5 bases and J by 5 bases, and 12 bases separated the two germline ends. The CDR3: CASSGPESTEAFF. CDR3 coding DNA: TGTGCCAGCAGTGGTCCAGAATCGACTGAAGCTTTCTTT.

V and J are TRBV6-6 and TRBJ2-5, with 11 bases that match TRBD2. There are 16 residues in the CDR3. Losses at the gene ends were 6 bases for V and 2 bases for J; bases not matched to a gene: 8. The germline V gene encodes CDR1 MNHNY and CDR2 SVGAGI (reference sequence). The CDR3 DNA is TGTGCCAGCAGACTTACTAGCGGGGGCACTCAAGAGACCCAGTACTTC. As protein: CASRLTSGGTQETQYF.

Note on this clone: Other DNA sequences in the sample encode the same CDR3. The chain has TRBV6-5 and TRBJ1-6; possibly TRBD1 for D (5 bases). Looked up from germline, CDR1 is MNHEY and CDR2 is SVGAGI. Trimming cost V 2 bases and J 9 bases, with 8 bases left between them. CDR3 length: 13 amino acids. As DNA, the CDR3 is TGTGCCAGCAGTTACGGGCAGGGTTCACCCCTCCACTTT. It is translated as CASSYGQGSPLHF.

The V gene is TRBV7-6, the J gene TRBJ2-7; the match to TRBD1 covers 8 bases. The V gene's germline CDR1 is SGHVS and CDR2 FNYEAQ. CDR3 size: 14 residues. After removal of 3 bases from V and 3 bases from J, the junction contained 4 bases not matched to a gene. CDR3 DNA: TGTGCCAGCAGCTTCGGACAGGGACACTACGAGCAGTACTTC. Its protein product is CASSFGQGHYEQYF.

This clone occurred once. V usage is TRBV27 and J usage is TRBJ1-3; D gene uncertain. Deletions cut 3 bases from V and 0 bases from J, with 9 bases between. Germline CDR1 reads MNHEY; CDR2 reads SMNVEV (reference sequence). CDR3 length: 15 amino acids. The chain's CDR3 is CASSFAPHSGNTIYF. The CDR3 DNA follows: TGTGCCAGCAGTTTCGCACCCCACTCTGGAAACACCATATATTTT.

The rearrangement joins TRBV6-1 to TRBJ2-7; maybe TRBD1 (5 bases). V dropped 7 bases and J dropped 3 bases, with 13 bases sitting between them. The CDR3 is 13 residues long. Germline assignment: CDR1 MNHNS and CDR2 SASEGT. CDR3 sequence (DNA): TGTGCCAGCAATCGGACACCCAACTACGAGCAGTACTTC. This encodes CASNRTPNYEQYF.

In the case of this clone: Other DNA sequences in the same sample also yield this CDR3. V is TRBV4-3 and J is TRBJ2-7; D gene ambiguous. V gave up 0 bases and J gave up 3 bases, with 6 bases separating them. Germline V CDR1 and CDR2: LGHNA, YSLEER. The CDR3 runs to 13 residues. The CDR3 DNA sequence: TGCGCCAGCAGCCAAGATCTTAGCTACGAGCAGTACTTC. Amino acid sequence: CASSQDLSYEQYF.

This clone was counted only a few times. Distinct nucleotide sequences in the sample also encode this CDR3. The gene calls are TRBV28 and TRBJ1-6; TRBD1 aligns across 7 bases. The germline V gene encodes CDR1 MDHEN and CDR2 SYDVKM. J lost 12 bases, V lost 6 bases, and 11 bases had no gene match. The CDR3 extends over 14 amino acids. This CDR3 reads CASRDRQGFGPLHF. The DNA of the CDR3 is TGTGCCAGCAGAGATAGACAGGGTTTCGGACCCCTCCACTTT. Full variable domain (missing parts from reference TRBV28 and TRBJ1-6): DVKVTQSSRYLVKRTGEKVFLECVQDMDHENMFWYRQDPGLGLRLIYFSYDVKMKEKGDIPEGYSVSREKKERFSLILESASTNQTSMYLCASRDRQGFGPLHFGNGTRLTVT.

The chain couples TRBV7-9 to TRBJ2-3, with a possible D match to TRBD2 (5 bases). This CDR3 is built from 16 residues. Germline V gene sequence: CDR1 SEHNR, CDR2 FQNEAQ (reference sequence). The V and J ends lost 1 base and 2 bases respectively, with 13 bases between them. In DNA, the CDR3 is TGTGCCAGCAGCTTAGTGGACGGGGTGTTCACAGATACGCAGTATTTT. It specifies CASSLVDGVFTDTQYF.

V usage is TRBV7-8 and J usage is TRBJ1-6; D gene unclear. Trimming removed 6 bases from V and 0 bases from J, with 15 bases in between. This CDR3 is 17 amino acids long. Germline-derived CDR1 and CDR2 are SGHVS and FQNEAQ. CDR3: CASRRAGSSSYNSPLHF. The CDR3 DNA is TGTGCCAGCAGACGGGCGGGCAGCAGCTCCTATAATTCACCCCTCCACTTT.

On this clone itself: The sample carries other DNA sequences with the same CDR3. The chain has TRBV11-2 and TRBJ1-1; perhaps TRBD1 as D (6 bases). CDR1 and CDR2 from the germline V gene are SGHAT and FQNNGV. Trimming left V 0 bases short and J 5 bases short, with 7 bases between. The CDR3 runs 13 residues. DNA of the CDR3: TGTGCCAGCAGCTTAGATAGGGGGACTGAAGCTTTCTTT. Translation gives CASSLDRGTEAFF.

This clone is a singleton in its sample. The chain joins TRBV6-1 to TRBJ1-5; D possibly corresponds to TRBD1 (5 bases). The CDR3 length is 16 residues. Germline CDR1 MNHNS, CDR2 SASEGT. Trimming took 2 bases from V and 0 from J, leaving 11 bases between them. CDR3 region: CASSEWGVGSNQPQHF. In DNA, the CDR3 is TGTGCCAGCAGTGAATGGGGGGTTGGTAGCAATCAGCCCCAGCATTTT.

V gene TRBV27 combines with J gene TRBJ1-5, with D perhaps matching TRBD1 (6 bases). V gave up 6 bases and J gave up 8 bases, with 17 bases separating them. The CDR3 sequence is 14 residues long. CDR1 and CDR2 from the germline V gene are MNHEY and SMNVEV (reference sequence). CDR3 sequence: CASRPAGGIKPQHF. The CDR3 DNA follows: TGTGCCAGCAGACCGGCGGGGGGCATCAAGCCCCAGCATTTT.

This clone came up once. The chain couples TRBV4-3 to TRBJ2-7, with 9 bases fitting TRBD2. From germline, CDR1 is LGHNA and CDR2 YSLEER. The CDR3 totals 16 residues. The ends lost 2 bases at V and 2 bases at J; junction bases unmatched: 7. In DNA form, the CDR3 reads TGCGCCAGCAGCCAATCGTCCCTAGCGGGACCCTACGAGCAGTACTTC. Protein product: CASSQSSLAGPYEQYF.

The DNA for the CDR3 is TGTGCCAGCAGTACCTCCTCTAGCGGGAGAGCCTACGAGCAGTACTTC. Translation: CASSTSSSGRAYEQYF. The chain joins TRBV2 to TRBJ2-7; 10 bases are a match to TRBD2. Germline lookup yields CDR1 SNHLY and CDR2 FYNNEI. The CDR3 has 16 amino acids. V shed 5 bases and J 2 bases; nucleotides not matched to a gene: 9.

This chain joins TRBV13 and TRBJ1-4, with unresolved D. V was shortened by 5 bases and J by 8 bases, with 15 bases between the two germline ends. The CDR3 sequence is 14 residues long. CDR1 and CDR2 from the germline V gene are PRHDT and FYEKMQ (reference sequence). DNA of the CDR3: TGTGCCAGCAGCCGTTACTCAAGGGAGGAAAAACTGTTTTTT. Amino acids: CASSRYSREEKLFF.

This clone showed up just a few times. This specimen includes other DNA sequences encoding the same CDR3. The CDR3 DNA is TGTGCCAGCAGTGCAAACACTGAAGCTTTCTTT. This gives the protein CASSANTEAFF. V is TRBV7-9 and J is TRBJ1-1; D is undetermined. CDR1 is SEHNR and CDR2 is FQNEAQ in the germline V gene (reference sequence). Between the trimmed V and J ends, which lost 6 bases and 2 bases, there was a span of 4 bases. The CDR3 extends over 11 amino acids.

V gene TRBV6-6 combines with J gene TRBJ2-1; 7 nucleotides agree with TRBD2. V gave up 5 bases and J gave up 9 bases; unmatched junction bases: 7. CDR1 is MNHNY and CDR2 is SVGAGI in the germline V gene (reference sequence). The CDR3 consists of 13 residues. CDR3 nucleotide sequence: TGTGCCAGCAGTGAGACCGGGGGGAGTGAGCAGTTCTTC. This gives the protein CASSETGGSEQFF.

The rearrangement uses TRBV5-4 and TRBJ2-1, with 7 bases that match TRBD2. The CDR3 contains 12 residues. J was trimmed by 9 bases and V by 4 bases; bases with no gene match: 4. Germline CDR1 SGHNT, CDR2 YYREEE (reference sequence). Written as DNA, the CDR3 is TGTGCCAGCAGCCCGGGGGGTATTGAGCAGTTCTTC. Protein product: CASSPGGIEQFF.

The CDR3 is CASSPPPRGPNTEAFF. CDR3 DNA: TGTGCCAGCAGTCCCCCCCCGCGGGGACCAAACACTGAAGCTTTCTTT. The chain joins TRBV27 to TRBJ1-1; tentatively, D is TRBD1 (5 bases). Germline assignment: CDR1 MNHEY and CDR2 SMNVEV (reference sequence). Trimming took off 5 bases at V and 2 bases at J, with 18 bases between the two ends. The CDR3 runs 16 residues.

To note about this clone: This specimen includes other DNA sequences encoding the same CDR3. V and J are TRBV20-1 and TRBJ2-5; D is undetermined. V was cut by 6 bases and J by 0 bases, with 5 bases left in between. CDR3 length: 11 residues. The V gene's germline CDR1 is DFQATT and CDR2 SNEGSKA (reference sequence). The CDR3 bases are TGCAGTGCAAGGGACCAAGAGACCCAGTACTTC. The encoded protein is CSARDQETQYF.

V gene TRBV19 combines with J gene TRBJ1-1; 10 positions agree with TRBD1. CDR1 is LNHDA, CDR2 SQIVND, per germline (reference sequence). V lost 5 bases, J lost 5 bases, and 8 bases stayed unmatched. This CDR3 has 15 residues. CDR3 in amino acids: CASSSGTGDKTEAFF. CDR3 DNA sequence: TGTGCCAGTAGTTCAGGGACAGGGGATAAGACTGAAGCTTTCTTT.

Details on this clone: This sample also contains other DNA sequences that code for the same CDR3. CDR3 nucleotide sequence: TGTGCCAGCAGTTACGGGACAGGGGGGTCCTACGAGCAGTACTTC. Translating it yields CASSYGTGGSYEQYF. The chain has TRBV6-5 and TRBJ2-7; 11 bases fit TRBD1. Germline V CDR1 and CDR2: MNHEY, SVGAGI. The CDR3 covers 15 residues. V shed 2 bases and J 1 base; nucleotides not matched to a gene: 1.

The chain links TRBV5-6 to TRBJ1-2; no definite D call. V lost 2 bases to trimming and J lost 6 bases, with 17 bases between them. Germline CDR1 SGHDT, CDR2 YYEEEE. The CDR3 is made up of 15 amino acids. The CDR3 is CASSLENGRVDGYTF. The CDR3 DNA reads as TGTGCCAGCAGCTTAGAGAACGGAAGGGTGGATGGCTACACCTTC.

As to this clone: The junction does not match germline at one end; this may be a read error. The chain is built from TRBV2 and TRBJ2-2; D is unresolved. The CDR3 extends over 11 amino acids. The germline V gene encodes CDR1 SNHLY and CDR2 FYNNEI. CDR3 region: CASSDTRELFF. For the CDR3, the DNA is TGTGCCAGCAGTGACACCCGGGAGCTGTTTTTT.

DNA for the CDR3: TGTGCCAGCAGCGTAGAGGACGTCCGGACAGATACGCAGTATTTT. Amino acid sequence: CASSVEDVRTDTQYF. The chain uses TRBV9 and TRBJ2-3; no clear D gene. In germline, CDR1 is SGDLS, CDR2 YYNGEE. The ends were cut back, 0 bases at V and 3 bases at J, with 11 bases in the middle. The CDR3 is made up of 15 amino acids.

The chain joins TRBV6-5 to TRBJ1-1; D call uncertain. CDR3 length equals 12 residues. V lost 4 bases, J lost 11 bases, and 14 bases lay in between. Germline-derived CDR1 and CDR2 are MNHEY and SVGAGI. The CDR3: CASSSTGRTAFF. The DNA of the CDR3 is TGTGCCAGCAGTTCCACGGGGAGGACCGCTTTCTTT.